This T cell receptor beta chain was found in a study of OX40 agonist ivuxolimab in advanced cancers. Study results and limitations: By week 6 at 0.1 to 3.0 mg/kg, blood CD4+ and CD8+ T cells had expanded clonally.

Libraries were prepared by immunoSEQ multiplex PCR; TCRdb keeps only in-frame clonotypes and omits some of them. The data contain about 82,000 clones, 86% of them singletons. The CDR3 runs 13 residues. V trimming: 4 bases; J trimming: 4 bases; junction bases outside the gene matches: 2. CDR1 is MNHEY, CDR2 SMNVEV, per germline (reference sequence). As to this clone: Its matching antigen is unknown.

Blood specimens came from baseline, cycle 4 day 1, and cycle 7 day 1. The TCR comes from an adult with an advanced solid tumor such as melanoma, head and neck, liver or kidney cancer. Sequenced here: CD4+ or CD8+ T cells sorted from blood, sampled in a trial of the OX40 agonist ivuxolimab. The V and J genes are TRBV27 and TRBJ1-2; TRBD1 matches at 8 bases. The CDR3 DNA reads as TGTGCCAGCAGTTCCAGGGGGCCCTATGGCTACACCTTC. It is translated as CASSSRGPYGYTF.